This TCR beta chain was sequenced for a study of CD8+CD57+ T cells in acquired aplastic anemia. Study at large: Sorted CD4+ and CD8+ cells yielded DNA averaging around 3.2 ug.

This clonotype was recorded a few times. Antigen specificity is unknown. The germline V gene encodes CDR1 MDHEN and CDR2 SYDVKM. CDR3 length: 15 residues. V lost 3 bases and J 1 base, leaving 9 bases between the germline ends. CDR3 and TCR beta VDJ profiling relied on genomic DNA as the template. TCRdb redid the calling of the reads with MiXCR, one entry per CDR3 protein. The data hold 450,000 to 600,000 distinct CDR3 sequences, with approximately 33% observed a single time. By flow cytometry, patients selected for sequencing had shown an expansion of CD8+CD57+ cells. Prior therapy had not been administered to any patient at the time of blood sampling. Study findings and constraints: Patients and controls shared 25 to 30 CD8+ CDR3 sequences, which appeared highly expressed in patients and within their immunodominant clones. Between the patient and control groups, CD8+ Simpson's diversity did not differ significantly.

Source material: sorted CD4+, CD8+, or CD8+CD57+ T cells (not recorded which) from PBMCs. The source is a human donor with aplastic anemia. The chain couples TRBV28 to TRBJ2-2, with D perhaps TRBD1 (5 bases). CDR3 coding DNA: TGTGCCAGCAGTTTCGGAGACAGGAACACCGGGGAGCTGTTTTTT. Amino acids: CASSFGDRNTGELFF.